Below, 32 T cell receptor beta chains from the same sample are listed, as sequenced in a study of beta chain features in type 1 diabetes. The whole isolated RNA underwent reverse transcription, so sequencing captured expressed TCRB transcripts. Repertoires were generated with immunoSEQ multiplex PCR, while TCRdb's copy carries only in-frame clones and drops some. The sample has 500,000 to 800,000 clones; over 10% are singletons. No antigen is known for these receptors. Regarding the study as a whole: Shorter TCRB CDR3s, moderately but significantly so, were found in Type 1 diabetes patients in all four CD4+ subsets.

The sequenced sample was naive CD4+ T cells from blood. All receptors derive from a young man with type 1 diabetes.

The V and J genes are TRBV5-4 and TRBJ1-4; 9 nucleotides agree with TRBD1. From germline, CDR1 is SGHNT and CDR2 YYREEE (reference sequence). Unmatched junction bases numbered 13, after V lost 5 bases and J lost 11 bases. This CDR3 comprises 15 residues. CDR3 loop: CASSGGTGREYKLFF. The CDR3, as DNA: TGTGCCAGCAGTGGGGGGACAGGGCGAGAGTACAAACTGTTTTTT.

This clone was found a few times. CDR3 coding DNA: TGTGCCAGCAGTACGACAGGGGGGGGTGAGCAGTTCTTC. Residues: CASSTTGGGEQFF. This chain joins TRBV2 and TRBJ2-1, with 9 bases fitting TRBD1. The germline CDR1 and CDR2 sequences are SNHLY and FYNNEI. This CDR3 contains 13 residues. V trimming: 5 bases; J trimming: 9 bases; junction bases outside the gene matches: 5.

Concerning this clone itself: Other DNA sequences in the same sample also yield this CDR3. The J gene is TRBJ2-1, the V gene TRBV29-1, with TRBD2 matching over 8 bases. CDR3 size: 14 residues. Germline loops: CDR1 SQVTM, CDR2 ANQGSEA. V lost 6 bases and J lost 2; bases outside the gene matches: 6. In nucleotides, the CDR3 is TGCAGCGTGGAGCGGGGGCTTACCTACAATGAGCAGTTCTTC. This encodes CSVERGLTYNEQFF.

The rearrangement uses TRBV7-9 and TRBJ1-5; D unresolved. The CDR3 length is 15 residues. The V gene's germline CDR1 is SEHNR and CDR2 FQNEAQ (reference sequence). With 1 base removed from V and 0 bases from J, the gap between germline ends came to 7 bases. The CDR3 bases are TGTGCCAGCAGCTTAGAAGGGAATAGCAATCAGCCCCAGCATTTT. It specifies CASSLEGNSNQPQHF.

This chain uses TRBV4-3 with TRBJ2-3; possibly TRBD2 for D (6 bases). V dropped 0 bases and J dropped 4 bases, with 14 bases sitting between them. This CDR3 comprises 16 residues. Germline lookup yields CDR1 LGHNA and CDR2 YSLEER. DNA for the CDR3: TGCGCCAGCAGCCAAGATTCGGGGGTGATGGCAGATACGCAGTATTTT. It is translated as CASSQDSGVMADTQYF.

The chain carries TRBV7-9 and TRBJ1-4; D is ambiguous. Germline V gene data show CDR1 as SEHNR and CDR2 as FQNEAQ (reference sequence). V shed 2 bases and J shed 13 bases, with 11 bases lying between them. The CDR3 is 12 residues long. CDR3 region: CASSLPESILFF. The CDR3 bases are TGTGCCAGCAGCTTACCGGAGAGTATACTGTTTTTT. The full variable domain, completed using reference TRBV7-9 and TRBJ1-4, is DTGVSQNPRHKITKRGQNVTFRCDPISEHNRLYWYRQTLGQGPEFLTYFQNEAQLEKSRLLSDRFSAERPKGSFSTLEIQRTEQGDSAMYLCASSLPESILFFGSGTQLSVL.

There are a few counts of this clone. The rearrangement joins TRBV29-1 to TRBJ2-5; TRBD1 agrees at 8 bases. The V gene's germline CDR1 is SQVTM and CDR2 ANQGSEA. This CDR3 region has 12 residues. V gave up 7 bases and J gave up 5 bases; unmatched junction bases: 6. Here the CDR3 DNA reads TGCAGCGCAGACAGGGGTGGGGAGACCCAGTACTTC. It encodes CSADRGGETQYF.

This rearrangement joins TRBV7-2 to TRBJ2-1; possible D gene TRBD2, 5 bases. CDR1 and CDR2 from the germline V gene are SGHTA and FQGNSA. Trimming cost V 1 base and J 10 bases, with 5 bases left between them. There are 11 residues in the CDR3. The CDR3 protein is CASSLVAEQFF. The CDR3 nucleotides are TGTGCCAGCAGCTTAGTAGCGGAGCAGTTCTTC.

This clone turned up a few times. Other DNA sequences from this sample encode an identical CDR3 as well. The CDR3 reads CASSVNTGELFF. The CDR3 nucleotides are TGTGCCAGCAGCGTAAACACCGGGGAGCTGTTTTTT. The J gene is TRBJ2-2, the V gene TRBV7-2; D is uncertain. V was trimmed by 5 bases and J by 2 bases, leaving 3 bases between them. Germline CDR1 SGHTA, CDR2 FQGNSA. The CDR3 is 12 residues long. The variable domain in full, with the rest retrieved from reference TRBV7-2 and TRBJ2-2, is GAGVSQSPSNKVTEKGKDVELRCDPISGHTALYWYRQSLGQGLEFLIYFQGNSAPDKSGLPSDRFSAERTGGSVSTLTIQRTQQEDSAVYLCASSVNTGELFFGEGSRLTVL.

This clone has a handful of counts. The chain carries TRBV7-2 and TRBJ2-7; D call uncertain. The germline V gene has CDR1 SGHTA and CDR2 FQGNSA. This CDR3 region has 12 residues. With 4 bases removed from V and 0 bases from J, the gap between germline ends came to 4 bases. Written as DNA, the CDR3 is TGTGCCAGCAGCTACCTCTCCTACGAGCAGTACTTC. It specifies CASSYLSYEQYF.

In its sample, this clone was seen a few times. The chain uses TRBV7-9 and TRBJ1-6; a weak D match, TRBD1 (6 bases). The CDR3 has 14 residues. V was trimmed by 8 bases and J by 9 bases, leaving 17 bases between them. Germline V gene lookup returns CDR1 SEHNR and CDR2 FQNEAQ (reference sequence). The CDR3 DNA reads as TGTGCCAGCGCCCGGGCAGGGGACTTTTCACCCCTCCACTTT. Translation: CASARAGDFSPLHF. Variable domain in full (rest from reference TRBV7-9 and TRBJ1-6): DTGVSQNPRHKITKRGQNVTFRCDPISEHNRLYWYRQTLGQGPEFLTYFQNEAQLEKSRLLSDRFSAERPKGSFSTLEIQRTEQGDSAMYLCASARAGDFSPLHFGNGTRLTVT.

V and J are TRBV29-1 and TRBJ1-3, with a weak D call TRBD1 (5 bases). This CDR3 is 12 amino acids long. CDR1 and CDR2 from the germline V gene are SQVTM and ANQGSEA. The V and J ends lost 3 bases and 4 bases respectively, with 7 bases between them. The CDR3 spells CSVERGGNTIYF. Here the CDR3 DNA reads TGCAGCGTTGAGAGGGGCGGAAACACCATATATTTT.

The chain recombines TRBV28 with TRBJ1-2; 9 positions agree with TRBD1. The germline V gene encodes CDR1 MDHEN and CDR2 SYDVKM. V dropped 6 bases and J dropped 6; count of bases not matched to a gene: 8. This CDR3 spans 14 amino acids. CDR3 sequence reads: CASRSGTGKDGYTF. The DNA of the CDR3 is TGTGCCAGCAGATCCGGGACAGGGAAGGATGGCTACACCTTC.

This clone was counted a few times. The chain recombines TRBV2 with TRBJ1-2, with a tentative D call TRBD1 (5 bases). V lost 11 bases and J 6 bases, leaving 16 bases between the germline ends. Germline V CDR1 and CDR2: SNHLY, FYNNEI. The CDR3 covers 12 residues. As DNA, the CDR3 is TGTGCCTTCGGGACTCCGTTGAATGGCTACACCTTC. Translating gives CAFGTPLNGYTF.

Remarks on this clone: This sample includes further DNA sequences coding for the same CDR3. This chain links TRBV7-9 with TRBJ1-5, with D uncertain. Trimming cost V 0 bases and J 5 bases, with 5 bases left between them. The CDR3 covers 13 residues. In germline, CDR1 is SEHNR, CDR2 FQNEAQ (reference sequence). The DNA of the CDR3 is TGTGCCAGCAGCTTAGCGAGGGATCAGCCCCAGCATTTT. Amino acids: CASSLARDQPQHF.

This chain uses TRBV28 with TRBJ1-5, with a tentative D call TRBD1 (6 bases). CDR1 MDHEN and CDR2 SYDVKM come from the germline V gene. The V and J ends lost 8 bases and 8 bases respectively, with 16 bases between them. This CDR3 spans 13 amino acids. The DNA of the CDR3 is TGTGCCAGCCTTAGACAGGCTGGGGAGCCCCAGCATTTT. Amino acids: CASLRQAGEPQHF.

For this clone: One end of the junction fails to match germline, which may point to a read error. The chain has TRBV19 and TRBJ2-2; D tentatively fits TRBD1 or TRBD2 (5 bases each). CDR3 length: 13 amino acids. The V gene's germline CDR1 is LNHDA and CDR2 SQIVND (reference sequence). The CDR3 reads CASTGPNTGELFF. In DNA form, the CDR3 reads TGTGCAAGTACGGGACCTAACACCGGGGAGCTGTTTTTT. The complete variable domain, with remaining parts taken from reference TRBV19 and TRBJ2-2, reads DGGITQSPKYLFRKEGQNVTLSCEQNLNHDAMYWYRQDPGQGLRLIYYSQIVNDFQKGDIAEGYSVSREKKESFPLTVTSAQKNPTAFYLCASTGPNTGELFFGEGSRLTVL.

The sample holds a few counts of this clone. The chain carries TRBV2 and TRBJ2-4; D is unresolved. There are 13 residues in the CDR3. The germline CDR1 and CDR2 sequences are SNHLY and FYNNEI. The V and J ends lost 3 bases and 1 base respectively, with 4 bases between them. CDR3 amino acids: CASSDSAKNIQYF. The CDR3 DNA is TGTGCCAGCAGTGATTCCGCCAAAAACATTCAGTACTTC. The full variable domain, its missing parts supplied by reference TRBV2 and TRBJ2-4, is EPEVTQTPSHQVTQMGQEVILRCVPISNHLYFYWYRQILGQKVEFLVSFYNNEISEKSEIFDDQFSVERPDGSNFTLKIRSTKLEDSAMYFCASSDSAKNIQYFGAGTRLSVL.

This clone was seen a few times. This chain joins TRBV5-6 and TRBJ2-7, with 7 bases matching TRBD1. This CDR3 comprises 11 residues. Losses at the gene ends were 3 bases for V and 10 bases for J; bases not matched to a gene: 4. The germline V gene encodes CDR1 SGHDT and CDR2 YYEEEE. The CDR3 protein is CASSSRTGQYF. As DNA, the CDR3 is TGTGCCAGCAGCTCCCGGACAGGACAGTACTTC.

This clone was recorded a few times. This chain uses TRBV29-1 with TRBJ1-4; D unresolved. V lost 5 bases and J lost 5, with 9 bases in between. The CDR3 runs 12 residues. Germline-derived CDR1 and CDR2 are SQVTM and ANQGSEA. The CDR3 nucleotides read TGCAGCGTTTTTGGAGGGAATGAAAAACTGTTTTTT. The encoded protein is CSVFGGNEKLFF. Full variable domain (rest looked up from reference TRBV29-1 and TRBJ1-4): SAVISQKPSRDICQRGTSLTIQCQVDSQVTMMFWYRQQPGQSLTLIATANQGSEATYESGFVIDKFPISRPNLTFSTLTVSNMSPEDSSIYLCSVFGGNEKLFFGSGTQLSVL.

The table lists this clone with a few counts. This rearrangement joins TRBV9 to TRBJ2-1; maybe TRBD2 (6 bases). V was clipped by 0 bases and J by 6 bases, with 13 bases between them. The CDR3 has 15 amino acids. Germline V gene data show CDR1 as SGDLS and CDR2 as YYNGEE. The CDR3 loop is CASSVAQRGGNEQFF. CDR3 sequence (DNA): TGTGCCAGCAGCGTAGCTCAAAGGGGAGGCAATGAGCAGTTCTTC.

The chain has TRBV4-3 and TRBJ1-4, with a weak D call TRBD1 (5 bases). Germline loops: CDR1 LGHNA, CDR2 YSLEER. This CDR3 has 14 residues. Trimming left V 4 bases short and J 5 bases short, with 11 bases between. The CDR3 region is CASSPGTGNEKLFF. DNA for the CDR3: TGCGCCAGCAGCCCCGGGACGGGGAATGAAAAACTGTTTTTT.

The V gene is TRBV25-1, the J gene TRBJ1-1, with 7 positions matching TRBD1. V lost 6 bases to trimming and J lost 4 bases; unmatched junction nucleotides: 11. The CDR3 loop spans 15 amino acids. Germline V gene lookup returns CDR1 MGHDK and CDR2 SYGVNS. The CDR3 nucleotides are TGTGCCAGCAGAACCACGACAGGGCAGCGCACTGAAGCTTTCTTT. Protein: CASRTTTGQRTEAFF.

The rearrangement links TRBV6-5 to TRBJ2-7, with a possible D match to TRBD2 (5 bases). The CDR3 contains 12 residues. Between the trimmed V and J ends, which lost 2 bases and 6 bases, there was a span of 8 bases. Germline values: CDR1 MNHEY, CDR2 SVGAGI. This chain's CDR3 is CASSYLGSEQYF. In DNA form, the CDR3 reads TGTGCCAGCAGTTACCTAGGGAGCGAGCAGTACTTC.

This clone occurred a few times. The CDR3 is CASSLVQGQNYGYTF. For the CDR3, the DNA is TGTGCCAGCAGCTTGGTACAGGGGCAAAACTATGGCTACACCTTC. The chain is built from TRBV7-2 and TRBJ1-2, with TRBD1 matching 7 bases. CDR1 is SGHTA, CDR2 FQGNSA, per germline. The CDR3 extends over 15 amino acids. Trimming removed 3 bases from V and 2 bases from J; junction bases left unmatched: 6. Together with reference TRBV7-2 and TRBJ1-2, the CDR3 gives the full variable domain: GAGVSQSPSNKVTEKGKDVELRCDPISGHTALYWYRQSLGQGLEFLIYFQGNSAPDKSGLPSDRFSAERTGGSVSTLTIQRTQQEDSAVYLCASSLVQGQNYGYTFGSGTRLTVV.

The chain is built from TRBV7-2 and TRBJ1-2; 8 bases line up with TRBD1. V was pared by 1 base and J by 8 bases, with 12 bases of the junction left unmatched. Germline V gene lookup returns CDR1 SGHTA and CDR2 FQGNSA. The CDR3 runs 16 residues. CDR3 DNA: TGTGCCAGCAGCTTAGTGGTTGGGACAGGCACACAGGGCTACACCTTC. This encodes CASSLVVGTGTQGYTF.

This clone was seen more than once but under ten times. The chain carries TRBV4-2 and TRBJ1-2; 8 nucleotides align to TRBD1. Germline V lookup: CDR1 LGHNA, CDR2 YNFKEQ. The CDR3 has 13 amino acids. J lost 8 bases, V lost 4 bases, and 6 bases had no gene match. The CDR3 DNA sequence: TGTGCCAGCAGCCCAGACAGGGGTCGCGGCTACACCTTC. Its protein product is CASSPDRGRGYTF.

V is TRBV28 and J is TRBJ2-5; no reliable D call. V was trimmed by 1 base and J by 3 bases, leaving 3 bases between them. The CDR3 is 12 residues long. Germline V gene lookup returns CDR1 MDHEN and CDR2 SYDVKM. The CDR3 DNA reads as TGTGCCAGCAGTTTATTAAAAGAGACCCAGTACTTC. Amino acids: CASSLLKETQYF.

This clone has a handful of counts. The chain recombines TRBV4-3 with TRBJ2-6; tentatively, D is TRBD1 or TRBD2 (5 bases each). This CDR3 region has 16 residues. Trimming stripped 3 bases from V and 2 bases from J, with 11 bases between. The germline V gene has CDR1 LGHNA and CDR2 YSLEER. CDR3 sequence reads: CASSHLGTPGANVLTF. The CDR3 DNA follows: TGCGCCAGCAGCCATTTGGGGACCCCTGGGGCCAACGTCCTGACTTTC.

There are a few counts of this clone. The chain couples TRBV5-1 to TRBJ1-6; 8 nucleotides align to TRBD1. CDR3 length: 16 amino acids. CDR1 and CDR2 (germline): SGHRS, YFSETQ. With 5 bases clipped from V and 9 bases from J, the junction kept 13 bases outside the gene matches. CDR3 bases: TGCGCCAGCAGGCTAAGGGGACAGGAGAACGGTTCACCCCTCCACTTT. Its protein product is CASRLRGQENGSPLHF.

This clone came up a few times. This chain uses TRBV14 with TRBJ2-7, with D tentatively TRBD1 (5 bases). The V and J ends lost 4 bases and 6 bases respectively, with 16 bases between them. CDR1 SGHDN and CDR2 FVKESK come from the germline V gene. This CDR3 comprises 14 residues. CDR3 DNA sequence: TGTGCCAGCAGCCTCCTAAGGGGCCTCTCCGAGCAGTACTTC. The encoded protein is CASSLLRGLSEQYF.

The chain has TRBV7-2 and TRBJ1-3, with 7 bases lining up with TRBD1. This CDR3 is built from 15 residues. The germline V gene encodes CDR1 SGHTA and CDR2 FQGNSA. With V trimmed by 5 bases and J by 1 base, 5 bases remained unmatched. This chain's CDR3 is CASSPIQGSGNTIYF. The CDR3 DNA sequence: TGTGCCAGCAGCCCTATACAGGGGTCTGGAAACACCATATATTTT.